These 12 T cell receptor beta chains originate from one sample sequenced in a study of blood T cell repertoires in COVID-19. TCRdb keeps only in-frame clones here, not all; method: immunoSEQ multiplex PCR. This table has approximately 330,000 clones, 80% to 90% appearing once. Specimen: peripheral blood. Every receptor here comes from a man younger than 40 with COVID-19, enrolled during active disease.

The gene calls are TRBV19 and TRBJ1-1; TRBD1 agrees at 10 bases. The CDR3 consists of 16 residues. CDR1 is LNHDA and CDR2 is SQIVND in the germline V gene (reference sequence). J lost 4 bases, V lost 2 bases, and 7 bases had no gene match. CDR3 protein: CASSIRTGGLSTEAFF. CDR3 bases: TGTGCCAGTAGTATAAGGACAGGGGGGTTATCCACTGAAGCTTTCTTT.

The DNA for the CDR3 is TGTGCCAGCAGTTACCTAGCGGGGGGGCCTGGGACAGATACGCAGTATTTT. The encoded protein is CASSYLAGGPGTDTQYF. The rearrangement uses TRBV6-2 or TRBV6-3 and TRBJ2-3; 12 bases match TRBD2. CDR3 size: 17 residues. The germline V gene encodes CDR1 MNHEY and CDR2 SVGEGT. V lost 2 bases to trimming and J lost 3 bases; unmatched junction nucleotides: 6.

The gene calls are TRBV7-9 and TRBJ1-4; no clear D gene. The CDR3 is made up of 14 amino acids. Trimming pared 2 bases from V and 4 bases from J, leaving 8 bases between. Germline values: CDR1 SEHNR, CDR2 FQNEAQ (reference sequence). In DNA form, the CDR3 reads TGTGCCAGCAGCTTATCACAGATTAATGAAAAACTGTTTTTT. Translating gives CASSLSQINEKLFF.

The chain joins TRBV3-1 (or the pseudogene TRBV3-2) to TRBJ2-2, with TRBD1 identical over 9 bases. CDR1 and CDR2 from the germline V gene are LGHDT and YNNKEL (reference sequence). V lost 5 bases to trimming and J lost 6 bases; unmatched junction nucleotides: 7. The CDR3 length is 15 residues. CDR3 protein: CASSSGTGSAGELFF. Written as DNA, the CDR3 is TGTGCCAGCAGCTCCGGGACAGGGTCCGCCGGGGAGCTGTTTTTT.

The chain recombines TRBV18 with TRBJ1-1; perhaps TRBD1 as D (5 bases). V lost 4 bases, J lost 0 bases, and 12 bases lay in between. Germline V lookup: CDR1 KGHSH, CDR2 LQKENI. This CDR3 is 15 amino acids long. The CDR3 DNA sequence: TGTGCCAGCTCACGTACAGGTACAATGAACACTGAAGCTTTCTTT. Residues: CASSRTGTMNTEAFF.

This CDR3 reads CASSLGAGLSTDTQYF. The CDR3 bases are TGTGCCAGCAGCTTAGGGGCGGGGTTGAGCACAGATACGCAGTATTTT. The V and J genes are TRBV11-2 and TRBJ2-3; weak D call: TRBD2 (6 bases). The V end lost 1 base, the J end lost 0 bases, and 11 bases lay between the germline ends. The CDR3 spans 16 residues. Germline V gene lookup returns CDR1 SGHAT and CDR2 FQNNGV.

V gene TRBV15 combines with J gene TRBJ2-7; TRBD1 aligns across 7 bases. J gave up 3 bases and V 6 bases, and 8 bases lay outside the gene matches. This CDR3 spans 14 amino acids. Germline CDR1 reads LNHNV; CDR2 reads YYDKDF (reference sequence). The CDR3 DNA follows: TGTGCCACCAGTATGACAGGGCGCAGCTACGAGCAGTACTTC. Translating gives CATSMTGRSYEQYF.

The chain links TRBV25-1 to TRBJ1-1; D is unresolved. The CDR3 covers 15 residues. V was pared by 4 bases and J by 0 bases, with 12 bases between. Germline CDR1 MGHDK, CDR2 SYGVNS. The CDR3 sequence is CASSAISGVNTEAFF. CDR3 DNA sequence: TGTGCCAGCAGTGCGATTTCCGGGGTGAACACTGAAGCTTTCTTT.

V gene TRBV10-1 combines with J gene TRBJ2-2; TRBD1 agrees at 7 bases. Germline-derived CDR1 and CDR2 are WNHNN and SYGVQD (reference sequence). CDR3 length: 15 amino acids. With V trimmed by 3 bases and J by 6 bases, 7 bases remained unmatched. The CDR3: CASSDGSGGSGELFF. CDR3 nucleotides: TGCGCCAGCAGTGACGGTTCAGGGGGATCCGGGGAGCTGTTTTTT.

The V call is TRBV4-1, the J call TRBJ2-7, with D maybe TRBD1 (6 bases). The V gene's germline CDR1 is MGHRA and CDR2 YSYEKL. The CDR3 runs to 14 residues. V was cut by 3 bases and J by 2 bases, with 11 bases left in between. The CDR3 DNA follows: TGCGCCAGCAGCCAGGGGACAATTACCTACGAGCAGTACTTC. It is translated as CASSQGTITYEQYF.

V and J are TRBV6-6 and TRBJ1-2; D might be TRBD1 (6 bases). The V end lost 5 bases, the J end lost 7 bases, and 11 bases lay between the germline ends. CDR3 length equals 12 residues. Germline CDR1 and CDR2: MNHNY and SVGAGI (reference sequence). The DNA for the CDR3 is TGTGCCAGCAGTGGGACATCGCCTGGCTACACCTTC. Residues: CASSGTSPGYTF.

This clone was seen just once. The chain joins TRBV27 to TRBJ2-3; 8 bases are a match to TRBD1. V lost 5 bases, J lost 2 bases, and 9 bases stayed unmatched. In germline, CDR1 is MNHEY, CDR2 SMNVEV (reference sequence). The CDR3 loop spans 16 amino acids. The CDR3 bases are TGTGCCAGCAGTACCCACCGGGACAGGAACACAGATACGCAGTATTTT. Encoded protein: CASSTHRDRNTDTQYF.